Below, one T cell receptor beta chain is given with its context. Its antigen is not known. The source of the sample is a study of T cells in Graves' hyperthyroidism and ophthalmopathy. Study-wide findings and caveats: In blood, most of the thyroid clonotypes expanded above 0.001 were also present. The model anticipated ophthalmopathy a median about six months pre-onset.

RNA transcripts yielded amplified TCR beta CDR3 regions. First-round RT-PCR with HTBI primers amplified the TCR CDR3 region. TCRdb reprocessed the multiplex PCR reads via MiXCR and lists one record per CDR3 protein. The table lists approximately 400,000 distinct CDR3 sequences, 14% of them singletons. Each ophthalmopathy patient scored at least 3 on the Clinical Activity Score and at least 4 on NOSPECS grade, with duration under 3 months. Patients having uncontrolled infection, another autoimmune disease, pregnancy or lactation were not included. The CDR3 contains 16 residues. Trimming took 6 bases from V and 0 from J, leaving 16 bases between them. Germline values: CDR1 ENHRY, CDR2 SYGVKD.

This clonotype originated in a woman aged 25 to 39 with Graves' ophthalmopathy. Specimen: blood. The chain uses TRBV10-3 and TRBJ2-3; weak D call: TRBD1 (5 bases). For the CDR3, the DNA is TGTGCCATCAGGGTTTCCGCTGGGGCAAGCACAGATACGCAGTATTTT. This sequence encodes CAIRVSAGASTDTQYF.